This TCR beta chain stems from a study of neurological immune-mediated disorders. Overall study results and limits: The expanded clones of different subjects shared no CDR3 amino acid sequences (suggesting private repertoires in all groups).

The cDNA came from 5'RACE, which used 10-nucleotide random UMIs. MiXCR was run by TCRdb on the 5' RACE reads, yielding one entry per CDR3 protein. The table has some 24,000 distinct CDR3 sequences, 6.5% to 8.5% seen once; the top ten hold about 4.5%. This clonotype came up many times. The antigen remains undetermined. Sequencing input: PBMCs. The clonotype was recovered from a woman aged 40 to 50 in good health.

This CDR3 is CASSHPDNSYEQYF. The CDR3 DNA follows: TGTGCCAGCAGCCACCCGGACAACTCCTACGAGCAGTACTTC. V and J are TRBV3-1 and TRBJ2-7, with a possible D match to TRBD1 (5 bases). Trimming pared 3 bases from V and 0 bases from J, leaving 9 bases between. CDR3 length: 14 amino acids. Germline V gives CDR1 LGHDT, CDR2 YNNKEL (reference sequence).